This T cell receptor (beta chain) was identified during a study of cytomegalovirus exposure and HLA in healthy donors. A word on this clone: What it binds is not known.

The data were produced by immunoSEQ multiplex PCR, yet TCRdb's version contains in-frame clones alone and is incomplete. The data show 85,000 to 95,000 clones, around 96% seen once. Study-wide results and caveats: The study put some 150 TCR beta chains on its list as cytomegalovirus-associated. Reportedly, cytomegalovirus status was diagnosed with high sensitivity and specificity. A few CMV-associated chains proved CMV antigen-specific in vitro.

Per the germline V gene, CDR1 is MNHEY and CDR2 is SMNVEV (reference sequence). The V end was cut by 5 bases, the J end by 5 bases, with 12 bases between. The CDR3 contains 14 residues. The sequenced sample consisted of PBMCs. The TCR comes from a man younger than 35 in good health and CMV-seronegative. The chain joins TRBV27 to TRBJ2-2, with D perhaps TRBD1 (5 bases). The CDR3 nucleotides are TGTGCCAGCAGTGCGCAGGGTTTTACCGGGGAGCTGTTTTTT. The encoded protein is CASSAQGFTGELFF.